This TCR beta chain came from a study of a mutant IDH1 vaccine in newly diagnosed glioma. General study findings and limits: Variations in leading peripheral T cell clonotypes appeared to have no connection with pseudoprogression.

The time point denotes: week 11, during vaccination. One vaccine dose held 300 ug of mutant IDH1 20-mer peptide and came with topical imiquimod. On this clone: Its target is not known.

Produced via immunoSEQ multiplex PCR; TCRdb's table is partial and in-frame only. The sample consists of more than 50,000 clones, about 80% of them appearing once. Germline V lookup: CDR1 SGHTA, CDR2 FQGNSA. The CDR3 is made up of 16 amino acids. V lost 1 base, J lost 4 bases, and 13 bases lay in between. The chain carries TRBV7-2 and TRBJ2-2; D ambiguous. The receptor's source is a man aged 50 or older with glioma. Sequencing was performed on PBMCs, taken from a glioma patient whose treatment included an IDH1 peptide vaccine. Written as DNA, the CDR3 is TGTGCCAGCAGCTTAGTAAAGGTGATTGCCACCGGGGAGCTGTTTTTT. Translation: CASSLVKVIATGELFF.